The T cell receptor (beta chain) under discussion was sequenced for a study of human T cells and chemical hapten exposure. Study as a whole: Yields of TCR per sample differed, chiefly owing to small differences in pooled library volume.

The length of the CDR3 is 14 residues. Germline V gene sequence: CDR1 MNHNS, CDR2 SASEGT. Trimming took off 5 bases at V and 2 bases at J, with 13 bases between the two ends. TCRdb reprocessed the RACE reads via MiXCR and lists one record per CDR3 protein. The top ten clones hold 13% of a sample with tens of thousands of distinct CDR3 sequences, 9.3% of them seen once. Described time point: patch test 1, 2 weeks after DPC sensitization. The treatment is: therapeutic diphenylcyclopropenone sensitization with weekly scalp DPC. This clonotype was observed many times. The chain has TRBV6-1 and TRBJ2-7; D is unclear. Sequenced here: whole blood, sampled in connection with sensitization to the hapten diphenylcyclopropenone (DPC). The receptor comes from a woman aged 40 to 50 with alopecia areata. Some clones in this sample may be carry-over from other donors' samples. The CDR3 bases are TGTGCCAGCAGTCAAAGGGCTCGAGCCTACGAGCAGTACTTC. It yields the protein CASSQRARAYEQYF.